This paragraph covers one T cell receptor beta chain sequence. The sample carries other DNA sequences with the same CDR3. V dropped 3 bases and J dropped 1 base, with 6 bases sitting between them. The CDR3 is made up of 13 amino acids. Germline V gene data show CDR1 as MNHEY and CDR2 as SMNVEV (reference sequence). This entry belongs to a study of shared clonotypes between healthy human individuals. The method was immunoSEQ multiplex PCR; TCRdb's version includes in-frame clones alone and lacks a portion of them. The table lists about 2.3 million clones, 85% to 95% of them singletons. V is TRBV27 and J is TRBJ2-5; possible D gene TRBD1, 6 bases. The sample was naive CD4+ T cells from PBMCs. Subset: CD45RA+ positively selected. This clonotype was sampled from a man aged 18 to 30 in good health. Some clones in this sample may be carry-over from other donors' samples. CDR3 bases: TGTGCCAGCAGTTTCAGGGGCCAAGAGACCCAGTACTTC. Translation: CASSFRGQETQYF.